Listed below are T cell receptor beta chains from one sample, sequenced in a study of cytomegalovirus exposure and HLA in healthy donors. The repertoire was sequenced with immunoSEQ multiplex PCR; TCRdb's copy has only in-frame clones and lacks some. The sample records around 140,000 clones, more than 8% being singletons. The material sequenced was PBMCs. The receptors were gathered from a man aged 45 to 65 in good health and CMV-seronegative. Both conserved end residues are part of each CDR3. D genes are given only for firm matches. The size entry is marked missing in some rows and otherwise reads once, few, many or a size class.

TRBJ2-7	TRBD2	TRBV7-9	few	CASSGEGEQYF	TGTGCCAGCAGCGGGGAGGGGGAGCAGTACTTC
TRBJ2-5	TRBD1	TRBV5-4	few	CASSPPGQGQETQYF	TGTGCCAGCAGCCCCCCGGGACAGGGACAAGAGACCCAGTACTTC
TRBJ2-7	.	TRBV19	.	CASSISSNSYEQYF	TGTGCCAGTAGTATTAGTTCCAACTCCTACGAGCAGTACTTC
TRBJ2-7	TRBD2	TRBV6-6	.	CASITGLAGNEQYF	TGTGCCAGCATCACCGGACTAGCGGGGAATGAGCAGTACTTC
TRBJ2-2	TRBD2	TRBV7-9	.	CASSFAGAGELFF	TGTGCCAGCAGCTTCGCGGGGGCCGGGGAGCTGTTTTTT
TRBJ2-2	TRBD1	TRBV2	.	CATRDRPNANTGELFF	TGTGCCACCCGGGACAGGCCAAACGCGAACACCGGGGAGCTGTTTTTT
TRBJ1-1	.	TRBV10-3	few	CAISESQDGTEAFF	TGTGCCATCAGTGAGTCGCAGGATGGGACTGAAGCTTTCTTT
TRBJ1-6	.	TRBV14	.	CASSHAEVVSPLHF	TGTGCCAGCAGCCATGCCGAGGTAGTTTCACCCCTCCACTTT
TRBJ2-2	.	TRBV7-8	.	CASSLSRLTGELFF	TGTGCCAGCAGCTTATCCAGGTTGACCGGGGAGCTGTTTTTT
TRBJ1-1	TRBD1	TRBV27	few	CASSQQGQLAGTEAFF	TGTGCCAGCAGTCAACAGGGACAGTTGGCGGGCACTGAAGCTTTCTTT
TRBJ2-3	.	TRBV7-9	.	CASSLVGQTDTQYF	TGTGCCAGCAGCTTAGTAGGACAGACAGATACGCAGTATTTT
TRBJ2-7	TRBD2	TRBV5-4	few	CASSPGGLAGGRYEQYF	TGTGCCAGCAGCCCGGGGGGCCTAGCGGGGGGAAGGTACGAGCAGTACTTC
TRBJ2-2	.	TRBV27	few	CASSTGVTGELFF	TGTGCCAGCAGCACGGGGGTGACCGGGGAGCTGTTTTTT
TRBJ1-4	.	TRBV2	few	CASSGAPGQGEKLFF	TGTGCCAGCAGTGGGGCTCCGGGACAAGGTGAAAAACTGTTTTTT
TRBJ2-3	TRBD2	TRBV27	few	CASSASGSLDTQYF	TGTGCCAGCAGTGCTAGCGGGAGCTTGGATACGCAGTATTTT
TRBJ2-2	TRBD1	TRBV13	once	CASSLRGPGELFF	TGTGCCAGCAGCTTAAGGGGGCCCGGGGAGCTGTTTTTT
TRBJ2-2	.	TRBV30	.	CAWRGNTGELFF	TGTGCCTGGCGGGGGAACACCGGGGAGCTGTTTTTT
TRBJ2-7	.	TRBV19	few	CASSPGVYEQYF	TGTGCCAGTAGTCCCGGGGTCTACGAGCAGTACTTC
TRBJ2-1	TRBD1	TRBV19	few	CASSVSGGSYNEQFF	TGTGCCAGTAGTGTCTCAGGGGGTTCCTACAATGAGCAGTTCTTC
TRBJ1-6	.	TRBV29-1	.	CSVGEGNSPLHF	TGCAGCGTTGGGGAGGGGAATTCACCCCTCCACTTT
TRBJ1-4	.	TRBV19	few	CASSKQATNEKLFF	TGTGCCAGTTCAAAACAGGCAACTAATGAAAAACTGTTTTTT
TRBJ2-3	.	TRBV27	.	CASSLWAARDTQYF	TGTGCCAGCAGCCTGTGGGCCGCCCGAGATACGCAGTATTTT
TRBJ1-2	.	TRBV20-1	few	CSASAIYGYTF	TGCAGTGCGAGTGCCATCTATGGCTACACCTTC
TRBJ2-1	.	TRBV30	few	CAWSADFYNEQFF	TGTGCCTGGAGTGCCGACTTCTACAATGAGCAGTTCTTC
TRBJ1-1	.	TRBV28	.	CASVESLNTEAFF	TGTGCCAGCGTCGAGTCACTCAACACTGAAGCTTTCTTT
TRBJ2-2	TRBD2	TRBV13	.	CASSLLVTSGMYTGELFF	TGTGCCAGCAGCTTATTGGTGACTAGCGGGATGTACACCGGGGAGCTGTTTTTT
TRBJ2-7	TRBD1	TRBV7-2	.	CASSPGTGSAYEQYF	TGTGCCAGCAGCCCCGGGACAGGGTCAGCCTACGAGCAGTACTTC
TRBJ2-7	.	TRBV11-3	.	CASSLEGIGDEQYF	TGTGCCAGCAGCTTAGAGGGGATCGGGGACGAGCAGTACTTC
TRBJ2-7	TRBD1	TRBV10-1	.	CASSEGRGPSYEQYF	TGCGCCAGCAGTGAGGGCAGGGGGCCCTCCTACGAGCAGTACTTC
TRBJ1-5	.	TRBV19	few	CASSTRPAGAQPQHF	TGTGCCAGTAGTACCCGACCGGCAGGGGCTCAGCCCCAGCATTTT
TRBJ2-5	.	TRBV7-2	few	CASSLATQETQYF	TGTGCCAGCAGCTTAGCGACACAAGAGACCCAGTACTTC
TRBJ1-2	.	TRBV6-5	.	CASSYSYRGFYGYTF	TGTGCCAGCAGTTACTCTTACCGGGGGTTCTATGGCTACACCTTC
TRBJ1-1	.	TRBV28	.	CASRGRVLNTEAFF	TGTGCCAGCAGGGGTCGGGTTTTGAACACTGAAGCTTTCTTT
TRBJ2-3	TRBD2	TRBV5-1	many	CASSSGDSGGDTQYF	TGCGCCAGCAGCTCCGGGGATAGCGGGGGAGATACGCAGTATTTT
TRBJ1-3	TRBD1	TRBV28	few	CASRGQTGAGNTIYF	TGTGCCAGCAGAGGCCAGACAGGGGCTGGAAACACCATATATTTT
TRBJ2-3	TRBD2	TRBV4-2	few	CASSQEAGVTDTQYF	TGTGCCAGCAGCCAAGAGGCGGGGGTCACAGATACGCAGTATTTT
TRBJ1-2	.	TRBV19	.	CASSITRGDYGYTF	TGTGCCAGTAGTATCACAAGGGGTGACTATGGCTACACCTTC
TRBJ2-7	TRBD1	TRBV5-4	.	CATTGQYYEQYF	TGTGCCACAACGGGACAGTACTACGAGCAGTACTTC
TRBJ1-4	.	TRBV28	few	CASSAPGRELFF	TGTGCCAGCAGTGCCCCGGGGAGGGAACTGTTTTTT
TRBJ2-3	.	TRBV7-8	few	CASSPGGRDTQYF	TGTGCCAGCAGCCCCGGAGGGCGGGATACGCAGTATTTT
TRBJ2-3	.	TRBV19	.	CASSLQGTDTQYF	TGTGCCAGTAGTCTCCAGGGCACAGATACGCAGTATTTT
TRBJ1-1	.	TRBV7-9	.	CASRPVGGNTEAFF	TGTGCCAGCCGCCCCGTCGGGGGGAACACTGAAGCTTTCTTT
TRBJ1-5	.	TRBV6-6	.	CASSGRQASNQPQHF	TGTGCCAGCAGTGGTCGTCAGGCAAGCAATCAGCCCCAGCATTTT
TRBJ1-4	TRBD1	TRBV28	.	CASMPGQVALEKLFF	TGTGCCAGCATGCCGGGACAGGTGGCTCTTGAAAAACTGTTTTTT
TRBJ1-5	.	TRBV19	few	CASSEAPIQGYSNQPQHF	TGTGCCAGTAGTGAGGCCCCGATACAGGGTTATAGCAATCAGCCCCAGCATTTT
TRBJ2-7	.	TRBV6-1	.	CASSEIRPYEQYF	TGTGCCAGCAGTGAAATCAGGCCCTACGAGCAGTACTTC
TRBJ2-3	.	TRBV30	few	CAWTDSNQSTDTQYF	TGTGCCTGGACTGACAGTAATCAAAGCACAGATACGCAGTATTTT
TRBJ1-4	.	TRBV4-1	many	CASSPGHNNEKLFF	TGCGCCAGCAGTCCTGGACACAACAATGAAAAACTGTTTTTT
TRBJ2-7	TRBD1	TRBV6-5	few	CASSQGQNYEQYF	TGTGCCAGCAGCCAGGGACAGAACTACGAGCAGTACTTC
TRBJ2-5	.	TRBV29-1	few	CSVVVAAQYF	TGCAGCGTTGTTGTAGCCGCTCAGTACTTC
TRBJ2-7	TRBD2	TRBV28	few	CASSPRPEREGPYEQYF	TGTGCCAGCAGTCCCCGCCCCGAGCGGGAGGGTCCCTACGAGCAGTACTTC
TRBJ2-4	TRBD1	TRBV11-2	few	CASSTLSRDRNIQYF	TGTGCCAGCAGCACCCTGTCCCGGGACAGAAACATTCAGTACTTC
TRBJ2-7	TRBD2	TRBV6-1	.	CASNARGGPSYEQYF	TGTGCCAGCAATGCACGGGGGGGACCGAGCTACGAGCAGTACTTC